The T cell receptor (beta chain) described here comes from a study of shared clonotypes between healthy human individuals. V was shortened by 1 base and J by 3 bases, with 13 bases between the two germline ends. The CDR3 covers 16 residues. Germline-derived CDR1 and CDR2 are SGHAT and FQNNGV. Per the original methods: Filtering differed for immunoSEQ, which gave only junction sequences without quality scores. Clones were sequenced by immunoSEQ multiplex PCR, and TCRdb holds only the in-frame ones, with some missing. The V and J calls and clone size are taken from that table; D and trimming were inferred from the DNA. The sample comprises about 1 million clones, about 75% of which are singletons, and less than 1.5% rests with the top ten.

This TCR derives from a man younger than 30 in good health. The source material was memory CD4+ T cells sorted from blood. Specified subset: CD45RA-negative fraction. The rearrangement joins TRBV11-2 to TRBJ1-3; tentatively, D is TRBD1 (5 bases). The CDR3 here is CASSLVPAGSGNTIYF. The CDR3 coding sequence is TGTGCCAGCAGCTTAGTTCCGGCAGGGAGTGGAAACACCATATATTTT.